These 14 T cell receptor beta chains were sequenced from one sample in a study of blood T cells in healthy people across ages. It was with a sample-barcoded 5' primer and a J-beta primer mix that a second PCR of roughly 6 to 11 cycles was run. TCRdb itself ran the 5' RACE reads through MiXCR, one entry per CDR3 protein. The sample consists of some 640,000 distinct CDR3 sequences, roughly 49% of them appearing once. What was sequenced was blood. Source of these receptors: a woman aged 55-70 years in good health.

The chain has TRBV27 and TRBJ2-5; 7 bases agree with TRBD1. Germline loops: CDR1 MNHEY, CDR2 SMNVEV (reference sequence). Trimming cost V 0 bases and J 11 bases; bases outside gene matches: 15. The CDR3 loop spans 16 amino acids. CDR3 in DNA: TGTGCCAGCAGTTTATCTTTGGACAGGTTCCTTAATGAGCAGTACTTC. Protein product: CASSLSLDRFLNEQYF.

This clonotype appeared once. The J gene is TRBJ2-4, the V gene TRBV4-3; D is uncertain. In germline, CDR1 is LGHNA, CDR2 YSLEER. CDR3 size: 13 residues. V was pared by 3 bases and J by 13 bases, with 16 bases between. CDR3: CASSQGKYNEQYF. For the CDR3, the DNA is TGCGCCAGCAGCCAGGGTAAATACAATGAGCAGTACTTC.

With regard to this clonotype: An end of the junction differs from the germline gene, which may be a read error. The chain links TRBV7-7 to TRBJ2-7, with 7 bases lining up with TRBD1. The CDR3 is 15 amino acids. Germline assignment: CDR1 SSHAT and CDR2 FNYEAQ (reference sequence). CDR3 sequence reads: CASSPKPGGPYEQYF. In DNA form, the CDR3 reads TGTGCTAGCAGCCCCAAACCAGGGGGACCCTACGAGCAGTACTTC.

The gene calls are TRBV6-5 and TRBJ1-1; D is uncertain. V dropped 0 bases and J dropped 1 base, with 9 bases sitting between them. The CDR3 totals 15 residues. Germline V CDR1 and CDR2: MNHEY, SVGAGI. DNA for the CDR3: TGTGCCAGCAGTTACTCGATACTGACGAACACTGAAGCTTTCTTT. Translating gives CASSYSILTNTEAFF.

This rearrangement joins TRBV7-9 to TRBJ1-2, with no clear D. This CDR3 is built from 14 residues. The V end was cut by 2 bases, the J end by 5 bases, with 12 bases between. Germline V lookup: CDR1 SEHNR, CDR2 FQNEAQ (reference sequence). As DNA, the CDR3 is TGTGCCAGCAGCTTACCGGGGTTCACTTATGGCTACACCTTC. It specifies CASSLPGFTYGYTF.

This clonotype was seen a handful of times. The chain recombines TRBV20-1 with TRBJ1-2; no firm D call. V was clipped by 2 bases and J by 4 bases, with 11 bases between them. Germline V lookup: CDR1 DFQATT, CDR2 SNEGSKA (reference sequence). This CDR3 is built from 13 residues. The CDR3 is CSARPEVLYGYTF. CDR3 nucleotide sequence: TGCAGTGCTAGACCTGAGGTTCTCTATGGCTACACCTTC.

V usage is TRBV11-1 and J usage is TRBJ2-5; the match to TRBD1 covers 7 bases. V gave up 7 bases and J gave up 4 bases; unmatched junction bases: 12. CDR1 and CDR2 from the germline V gene are SGHAT and FQDESV (reference sequence). This CDR3 is built from 15 residues. The CDR3 DNA sequence: TGTGCCAGCAACCCCCTCATGGGACAGTCAGAGACCCAGTACTTC. Translating gives CASNPLMGQSETQYF.

The chain combines TRBV6-6 with TRBJ2-3; 13 nucleotides align to TRBD2. There are 15 residues in the CDR3. Germline values: CDR1 MNHNY, CDR2 SVGAGI (reference sequence). The trim removed 7 bases at V and 5 bases at J, leaving 6 bases unmatched. The DNA of the CDR3 is TGTGCCAGCACCCGACTAGCGGGAGGAGGAGATACGCAGTATTTT. It is translated as CASTRLAGGGDTQYF.

The rearrangement links TRBV20-1 to TRBJ2-7, with D possibly matching TRBD1 (6 bases). The CDR3 has 14 residues. V lost 0 bases and J 3 bases, leaving 12 bases between the germline ends. Looked up from germline, CDR1 is DFQATT and CDR2 is SNEGSKA (reference sequence). In DNA form, the CDR3 reads TGCAGTGCTAGAGATCCCCAGGGACACTACGAGCAGTACTTC. This gives the protein CSARDPQGHYEQYF.

The chain carries TRBV7-9 and TRBJ2-1; no firm D call. This CDR3 spans 14 amino acids. From germline, CDR1 is SEHNR and CDR2 FQNEAQ (reference sequence). V lost 8 bases, J lost 4 bases, and 15 bases lay in between. The CDR3 is CASGSEQVYNEQFF. Written as DNA, the CDR3 is TGTGCCAGCGGCTCCGAGCAGGTATACAATGAGCAGTTCTTC.

This clonotype was observed a handful of times. Its ends do not fully match the called genes, so a read error is possible. The V call is TRBV5-1, the J call TRBJ2-5; D is ambiguous. The CDR3 has 14 amino acids. Germline loops: CDR1 SGHRS, CDR2 YFSETQ. CDR3 nucleotides: TGCGCCAGTAGCTTGGAACCAGGACAAGAGACCCAGTACTTC. This encodes CASSLEPGQETQYF.

The sample holds a few counts of this clonotype. The CDR3 is CSAPLQGREQYF. DNA of the CDR3: TGCAGTGCTCCACTACAGGGACGCGAGCAGTACTTC. The V and J genes are TRBV20-1 and TRBJ2-7; D perhaps matches TRBD1 (6 bases). This CDR3 has 12 amino acids. The V gene lost 5 bases and the J gene lost 6 bases, with 14 bases spanning the gap. Looked up from germline, CDR1 is DFQATT and CDR2 is SNEGSKA (reference sequence).

This chain links TRBV29-1 with TRBJ2-3; 10 nucleotides agree with TRBD2. The germline gives CDR1 SQVTM, CDR2 ANQGSEA. The CDR3 is 14 residues long. The ends lost 7 bases at V and 7 bases at J; junction bases unmatched: 11. CDR3 sequence (DNA): TGCAGCGACCTCACTAGCGGGGTCCCCAATACGCAGTATTTT. This codes for CSDLTSGVPNTQYF.

The chain has TRBV29-1 and TRBJ1-1; 10 bases are shared with TRBD1. Germline V gene sequence: CDR1 SQVTM, CDR2 ANQGSEA. The J segment lost 0 bases and the V segment lost 5 bases, leaving 6 bases of the junction unmatched. There are 15 residues in the CDR3. CDR3 nucleotide sequence: TGCAGCGTTCAGACCGGGACAGGGGTGAACACTGAAGCTTTCTTT. Encoded protein: CSVQTGTGVNTEAFF.